This TCR beta chain was observed in a study of long-term antiretroviral therapy in people with HIV. It was version v3.0 of the immunoSEQ assay that was run at survey level. Using immunoSEQ multiplex PCR, the repertoire was profiled, and TCRdb retains in-frame clones only, with some absent. Here the sample spans tens of thousands of clones, roughly 84% being singletons. Trimming left V 4 bases short and J 6 bases short, with 5 bases between. The CDR3 sequence is 12 residues long. CDR1 is SGHNT and CDR2 is YYREEE in the germline V gene (reference sequence). The receptor was isolated from a man aged 35 to 55 with HIV. Sample: unsorted PBMCs, taken 4.7 to 5 years after starting antiretroviral therapy. The chain has TRBV5-4 and TRBJ2-6; D is unclear. The CDR3 coding sequence is TGTGCCAGCAGCGCGGCGGCCAACGTCCTGACTTTC. Its protein product is CASSAAANVLTF.